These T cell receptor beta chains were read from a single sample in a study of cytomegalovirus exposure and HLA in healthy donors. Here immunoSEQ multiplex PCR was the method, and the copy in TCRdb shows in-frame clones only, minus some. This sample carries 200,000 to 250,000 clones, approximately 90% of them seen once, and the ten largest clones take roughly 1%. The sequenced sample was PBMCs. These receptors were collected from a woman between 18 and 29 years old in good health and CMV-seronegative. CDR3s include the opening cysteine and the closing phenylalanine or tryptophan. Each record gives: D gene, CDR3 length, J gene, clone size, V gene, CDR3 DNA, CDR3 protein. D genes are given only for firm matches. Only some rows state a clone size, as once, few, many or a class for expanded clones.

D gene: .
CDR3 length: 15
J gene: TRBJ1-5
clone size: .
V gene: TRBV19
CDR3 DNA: TGTGCCAGTAGTATAGTCGGCAGGCTTAATGGGCCCCAGCATTTT
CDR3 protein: CASSIVGRLNGPQHF

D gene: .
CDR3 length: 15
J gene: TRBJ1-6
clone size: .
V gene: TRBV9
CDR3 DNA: TGTGCCAGCAGCGTATCAGGAGGGGTTGTTTCACCCCTCCACTTT
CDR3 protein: CASSVSGGVVSPLHF

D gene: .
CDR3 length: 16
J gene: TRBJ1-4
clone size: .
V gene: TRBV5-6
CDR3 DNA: TGTGCCAGCAGCTATCTTGAGGGCCTAACTAATGAAAAACTGTTTTTT
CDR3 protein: CASSYLEGLTNEKLFF

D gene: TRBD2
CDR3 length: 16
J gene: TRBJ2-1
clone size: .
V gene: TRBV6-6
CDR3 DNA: TGTGCCAGCACCCTACGGGGGGGACTAGCTCTTAATGAGCAGTTCTTC
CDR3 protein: CASTLRGGLALNEQFF

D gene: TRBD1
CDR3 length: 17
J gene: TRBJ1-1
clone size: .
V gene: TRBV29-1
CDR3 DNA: TGCAGCGTTGGGTACTTAGGGACAGGGGGGCTGCACACTGAAGCTTTCTTT
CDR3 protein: CSVGYLGTGGLHTEAFF

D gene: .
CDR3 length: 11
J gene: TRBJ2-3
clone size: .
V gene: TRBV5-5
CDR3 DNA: TGTGCCAGCAGCCCCGCAGATACGCAGTATTTT
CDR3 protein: CASSPADTQYF

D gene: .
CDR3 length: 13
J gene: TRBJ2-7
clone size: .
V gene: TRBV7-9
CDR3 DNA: TGTGCCAGCAGCCGGGACAACTTCTACGAGCAGTACTTC
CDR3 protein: CASSRDNFYEQYF

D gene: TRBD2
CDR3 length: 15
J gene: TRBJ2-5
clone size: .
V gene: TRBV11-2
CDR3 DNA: TGTGCCAGCAGCTTAACTAGCGGACCCCAAGAGACCCAGTACTTC
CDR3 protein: CASSLTSGPQETQYF

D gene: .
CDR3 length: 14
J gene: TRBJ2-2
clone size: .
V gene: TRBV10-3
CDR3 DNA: TGTGCCATCAGTGATGCAGGGGACACCGGGGAGCTGTTTTTT
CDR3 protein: CAISDAGDTGELFF

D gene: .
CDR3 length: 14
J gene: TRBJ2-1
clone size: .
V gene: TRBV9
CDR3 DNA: TGTGCCAGCAGCGGAATAGCGGCCCACAATGAGCAGTTCTTC
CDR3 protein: CASSGIAAHNEQFF

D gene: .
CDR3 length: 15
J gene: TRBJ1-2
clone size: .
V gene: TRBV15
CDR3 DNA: TGTGCCACCAGCAGAGATCTCGGCGGTTCATATGGCTACACCTTC
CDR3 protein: CATSRDLGGSYGYTF

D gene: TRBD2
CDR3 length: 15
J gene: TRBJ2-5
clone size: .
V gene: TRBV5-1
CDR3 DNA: TGCGCCAGCAGCGGTAGCGGGGGGGCCGATGAGACCCAGTACTTC
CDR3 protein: CASSGSGGADETQYF

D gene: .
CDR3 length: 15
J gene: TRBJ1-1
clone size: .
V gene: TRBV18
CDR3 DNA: TGTGCCAGCTCGGCAGGACAGATTATGAACACTGAAGCTTTCTTT
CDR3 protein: CASSAGQIMNTEAFF

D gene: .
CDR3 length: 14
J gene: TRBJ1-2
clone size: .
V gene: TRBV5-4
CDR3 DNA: TGTGCCAGCAGCTACTCGACAGTTAACTATGGCTACACCTTC
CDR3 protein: CASSYSTVNYGYTF

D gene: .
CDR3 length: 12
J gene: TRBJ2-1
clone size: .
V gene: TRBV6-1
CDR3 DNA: TGTGCCAGCAGTGAATCTAGCAATGAGCAGTTCTTC
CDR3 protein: CASSESSNEQFF

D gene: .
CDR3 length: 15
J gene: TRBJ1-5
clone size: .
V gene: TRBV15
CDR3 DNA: TGTGCCACCGGCCCCCGGGACACTAGCAATCAGCCCCAGCATTTT
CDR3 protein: CATGPRDTSNQPQHF

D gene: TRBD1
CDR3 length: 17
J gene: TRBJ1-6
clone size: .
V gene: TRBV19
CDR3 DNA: TGTGCCAGTAGTATCGGGACAGGCAGCTCCTATAATTCACCCCTCCACTTT
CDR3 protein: CASSIGTGSSYNSPLHF

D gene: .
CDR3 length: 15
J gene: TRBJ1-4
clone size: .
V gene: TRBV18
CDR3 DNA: TGTGCCAGCTCACCACCGACAGGAGCTAATGAAAAACTGTTTTTT
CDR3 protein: CASSPPTGANEKLFF

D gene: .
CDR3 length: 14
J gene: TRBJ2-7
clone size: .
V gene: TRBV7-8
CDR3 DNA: TGTGCCAGCAGCAGGAGGGACCCAGTCTACGAGCAGTACTTC
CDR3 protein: CASSRRDPVYEQYF

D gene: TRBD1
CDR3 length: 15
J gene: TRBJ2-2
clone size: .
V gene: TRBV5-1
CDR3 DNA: TGCGCCAGCAGCACGACAGGGGGGAACACCGGGGAGCTGTTTTTT
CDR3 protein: CASSTTGGNTGELFF

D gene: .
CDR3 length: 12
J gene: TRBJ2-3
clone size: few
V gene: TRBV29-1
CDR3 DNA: TGCAGCGTTGCTTCGGGAGACGATACGCAGTATTTT
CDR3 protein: CSVASGDDTQYF

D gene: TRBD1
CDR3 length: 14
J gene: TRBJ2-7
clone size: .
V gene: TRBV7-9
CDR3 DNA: TGTGCCAGCAGGCCCCATGACAGGGACTACGAGCAGTACTTC
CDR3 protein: CASRPHDRDYEQYF

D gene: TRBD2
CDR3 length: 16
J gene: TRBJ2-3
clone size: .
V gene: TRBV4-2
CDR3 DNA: TGTGCCAGCAGCCAACAAGATCTAGCGGGGGCCCATACGCAGTATTTT
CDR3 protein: CASSQQDLAGAHTQYF

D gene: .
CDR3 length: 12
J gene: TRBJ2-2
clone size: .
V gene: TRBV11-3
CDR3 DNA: TGTGCCAGCAGCTTAGACAGGGGGGAGCTGTTTTTT
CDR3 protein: CASSLDRGELFF

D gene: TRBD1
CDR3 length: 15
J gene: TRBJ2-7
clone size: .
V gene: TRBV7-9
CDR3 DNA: TGTGCCAGCAGCCCTACCGGGACAGCCGACTACGAGCAGTACTTC
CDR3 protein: CASSPTGTADYEQYF

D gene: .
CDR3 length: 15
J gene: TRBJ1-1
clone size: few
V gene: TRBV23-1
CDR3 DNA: TGCGCCAGCAGCCCTCGGGGGGCGGGGAACACTGAAGCTTTCTTT
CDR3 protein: CASSPRGAGNTEAFF

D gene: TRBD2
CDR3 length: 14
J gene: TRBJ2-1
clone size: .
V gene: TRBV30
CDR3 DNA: TGTGCCGCTCTAGCGGGAGGTACCTACAATGAGCAGTTCTTC
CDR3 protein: CAALAGGTYNEQFF

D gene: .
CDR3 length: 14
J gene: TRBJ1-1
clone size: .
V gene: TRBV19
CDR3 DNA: TGTGCCAGTAGTCCAAACCCGGGGGGCACTGAAGCTTTCTTT
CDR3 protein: CASSPNPGGTEAFF

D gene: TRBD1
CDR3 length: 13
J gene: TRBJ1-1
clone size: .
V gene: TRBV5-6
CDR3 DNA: TGTGCCAGCAGGGACAGGGTGAACACTGAAGCTTTCTTT
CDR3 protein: CASRDRVNTEAFF

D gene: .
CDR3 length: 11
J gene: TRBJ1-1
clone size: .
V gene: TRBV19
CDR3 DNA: TGTGCCAGTAGTGGGGGGTTTTTGGCTTTCTTT
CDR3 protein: CASSGGFLAFF

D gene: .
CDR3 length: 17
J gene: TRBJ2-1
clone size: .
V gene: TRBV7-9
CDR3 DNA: TGTGCCAGCAGCTTCCCCCGGCGGCTAGCAACCTACAATGAGCAGTTCTTC
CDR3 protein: CASSFPRRLATYNEQFF

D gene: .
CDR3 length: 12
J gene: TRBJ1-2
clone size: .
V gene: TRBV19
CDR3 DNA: TGTGCCAGTAGTAGAGGTCTATATGGCTACACCTTC
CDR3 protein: CASSRGLYGYTF

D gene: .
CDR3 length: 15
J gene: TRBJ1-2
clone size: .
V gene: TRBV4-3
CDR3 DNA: TGCGCCAGCAGCCACCCGGGGGAGGGTTTCTGGGGCTACACCTTC
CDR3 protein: CASSHPGEGFWGYTF

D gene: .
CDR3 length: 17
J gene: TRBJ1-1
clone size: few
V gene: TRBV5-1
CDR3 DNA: TGCGCCAGCAGCTTCGATTGGACACCTAGATCGAACACTGAAGCTTTCTTT
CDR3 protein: CASSFDWTPRSNTEAFF

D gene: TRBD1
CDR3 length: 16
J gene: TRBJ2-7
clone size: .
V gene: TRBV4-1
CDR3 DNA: TGCGCCAGCAGCCAAGATCTTGGGACAGGCACCTACGAGCAGTACTTC
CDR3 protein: CASSQDLGTGTYEQYF

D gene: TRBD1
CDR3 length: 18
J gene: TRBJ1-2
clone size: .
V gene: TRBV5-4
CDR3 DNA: TGTGCCAGCAGCTTGGCAGGGGCAGGGGGCTCCCTCACCTATGGCTACACCTTC
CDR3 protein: CASSLAGAGGSLTYGYTF

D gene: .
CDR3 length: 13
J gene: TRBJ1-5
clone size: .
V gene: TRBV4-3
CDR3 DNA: TGCGCCAGCAGCCAGAGGAGGGATCAGCCCCAGCATTTT
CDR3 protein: CASSQRRDQPQHF

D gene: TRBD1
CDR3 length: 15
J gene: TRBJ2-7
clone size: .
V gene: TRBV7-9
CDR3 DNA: TGTGCCAGCAGCCTCCGGGACAGGGGAGAAAGCGAGCAGTACTTC
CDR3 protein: CASSLRDRGESEQYF

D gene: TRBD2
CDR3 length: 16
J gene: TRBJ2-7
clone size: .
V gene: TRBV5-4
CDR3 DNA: TGTGCCAGCAGCTCCGGGACTAGCGGGAGTTCGGGCAAGCAGTACTTC
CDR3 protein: CASSSGTSGSSGKQYF

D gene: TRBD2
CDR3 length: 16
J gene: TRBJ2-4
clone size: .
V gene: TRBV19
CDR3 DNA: TGTGCCAGTAGGCGGACTAGCGGGGGGCAATGGGACATTCAGTACTTC
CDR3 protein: CASRRTSGGQWDIQYF

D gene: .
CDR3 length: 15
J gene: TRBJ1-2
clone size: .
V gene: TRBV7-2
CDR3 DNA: TGTGCCAGCAGCTTCGACAGGACGGGTGGAGGTGGCTACACCTTC
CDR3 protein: CASSFDRTGGGGYTF

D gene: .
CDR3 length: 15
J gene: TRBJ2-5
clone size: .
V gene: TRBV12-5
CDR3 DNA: TGTGCTAGTGGTTCGCCGGGTGTGGAGGCAGAGACCCAGTACTTC
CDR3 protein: CASGSPGVEAETQYF

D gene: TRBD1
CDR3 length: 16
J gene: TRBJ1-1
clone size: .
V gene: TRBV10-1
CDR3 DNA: TGCGCCAGCAGTGAAGAGGGGGCCGGGGTGAACACTGAAGCTTTCTTT
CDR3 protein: CASSEEGAGVNTEAFF

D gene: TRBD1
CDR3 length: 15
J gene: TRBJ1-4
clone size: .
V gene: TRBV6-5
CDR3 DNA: TGTGCCAGCAGTTACTCGACAGGGAGTAGTGAAAAACTGTTTTTT
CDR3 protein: CASSYSTGSSEKLFF

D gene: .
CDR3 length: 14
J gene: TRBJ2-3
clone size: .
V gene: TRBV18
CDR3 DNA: TGTGCCAGCTCAAGGCCAGGCAGGACAGATACGCAGTATTTT
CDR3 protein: CASSRPGRTDTQYF

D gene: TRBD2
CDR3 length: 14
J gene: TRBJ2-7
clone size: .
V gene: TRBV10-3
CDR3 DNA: TGTGCCATCAGTGCTGGCGGGAGCTCCTACGAGCAGTACTTC
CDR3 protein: CAISAGGSSYEQYF

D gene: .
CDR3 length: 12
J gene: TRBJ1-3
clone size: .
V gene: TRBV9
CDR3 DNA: TGTGCCAGCAGCGTAGGGCTGGACACCATATATTTT
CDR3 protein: CASSVGLDTIYF

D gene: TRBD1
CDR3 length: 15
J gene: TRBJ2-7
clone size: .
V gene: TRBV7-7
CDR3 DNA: TGTGCCAGCAGCCCCGGACAGGGGACCTACTCAGAGCAGTACTTC
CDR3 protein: CASSPGQGTYSEQYF

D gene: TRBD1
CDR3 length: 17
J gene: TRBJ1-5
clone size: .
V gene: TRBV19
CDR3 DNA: TGTGCCAGTAGTAATACCGTTCACGGACAGGGCGCTCAGCCCCAGCATTTT
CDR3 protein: CASSNTVHGQGAQPQHF

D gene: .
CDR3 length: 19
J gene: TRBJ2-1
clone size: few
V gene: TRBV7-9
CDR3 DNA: TGTGCCAGCAGCTTAGTTTTTGTTGGGTTTAGGCCGGGGTGGGGTGAGCAGTTCTTC
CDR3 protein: CASSLVFVGFRPGWGEQFF

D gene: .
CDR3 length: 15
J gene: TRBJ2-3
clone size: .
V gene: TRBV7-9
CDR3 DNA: TGTGCCAGCAGCTTAGCATCTCCCTCCACAGATACGCAGTATTTT
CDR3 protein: CASSLASPSTDTQYF

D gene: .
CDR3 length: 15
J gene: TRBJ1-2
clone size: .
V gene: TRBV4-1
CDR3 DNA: TGCGCCAGCAGCCAATCAACAGGGAATCGATATGGCTACACCTTC
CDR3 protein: CASSQSTGNRYGYTF

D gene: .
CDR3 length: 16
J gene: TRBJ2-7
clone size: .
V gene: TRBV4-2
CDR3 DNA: TGTGCCAGCAGCCAAGTTCGGGAGACCGAAGACTACGAGCAGTACTTC
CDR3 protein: CASSQVRETEDYEQYF

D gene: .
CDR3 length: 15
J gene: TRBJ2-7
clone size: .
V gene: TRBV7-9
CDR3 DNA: TGTGCCAGCAGCTCCGTCACCGGGAGCTCCTACGAGCAGTACTTC
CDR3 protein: CASSSVTGSSYEQYF

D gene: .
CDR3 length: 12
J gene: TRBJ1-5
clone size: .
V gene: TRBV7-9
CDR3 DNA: TGTGCCAGCAGCCCCTCGGTTCAGCCCCAGCATTTT
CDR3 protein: CASSPSVQPQHF